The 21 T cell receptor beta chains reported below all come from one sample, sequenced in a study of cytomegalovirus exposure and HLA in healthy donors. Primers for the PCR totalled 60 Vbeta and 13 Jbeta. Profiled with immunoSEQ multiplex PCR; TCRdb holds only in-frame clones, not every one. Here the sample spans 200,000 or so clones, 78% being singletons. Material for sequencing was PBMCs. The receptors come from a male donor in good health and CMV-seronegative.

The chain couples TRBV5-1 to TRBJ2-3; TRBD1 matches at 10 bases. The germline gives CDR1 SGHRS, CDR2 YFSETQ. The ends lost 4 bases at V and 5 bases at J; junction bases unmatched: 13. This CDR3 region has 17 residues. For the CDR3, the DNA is TGCGCCAGCAGCCCGGCCCCGAGACAGGGGGCTGGAGATACGCAGTATTTT. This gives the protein CASSPAPRQGAGDTQYF.

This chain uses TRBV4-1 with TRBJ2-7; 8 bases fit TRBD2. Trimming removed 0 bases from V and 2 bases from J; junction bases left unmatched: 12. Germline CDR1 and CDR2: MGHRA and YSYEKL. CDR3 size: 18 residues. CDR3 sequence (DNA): TGCGCCAGCAGCCAAGATGGCCCGGATAGCGGGGCCGCCTACGAGCAGTACTTC. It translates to CASSQDGPDSGAAYEQYF.

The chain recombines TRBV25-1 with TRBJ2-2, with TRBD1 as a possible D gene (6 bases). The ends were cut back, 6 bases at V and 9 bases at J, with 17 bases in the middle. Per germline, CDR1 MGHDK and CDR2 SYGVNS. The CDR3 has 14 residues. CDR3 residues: CASSVGTRVRELFF. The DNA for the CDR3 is TGTGCCAGCAGCGTTGGGACAAGAGTCCGGGAGCTGTTTTTT.

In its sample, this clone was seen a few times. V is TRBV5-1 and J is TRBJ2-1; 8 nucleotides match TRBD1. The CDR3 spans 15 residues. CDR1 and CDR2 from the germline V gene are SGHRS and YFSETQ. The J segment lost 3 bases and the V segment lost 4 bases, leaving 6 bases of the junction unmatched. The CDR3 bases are TGCGCCAGCAGCGTATACAGGGGGAGCTACAATGAGCAGTTCTTC. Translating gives CASSVYRGSYNEQFF.

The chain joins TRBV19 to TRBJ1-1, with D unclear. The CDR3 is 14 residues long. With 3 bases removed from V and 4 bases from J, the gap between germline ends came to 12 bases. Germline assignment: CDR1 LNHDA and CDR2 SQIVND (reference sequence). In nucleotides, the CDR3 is TGTGCCAGTAGTATGGAGACTCGAGGCACTGAAGCTTTCTTT. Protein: CASSMETRGTEAFF.

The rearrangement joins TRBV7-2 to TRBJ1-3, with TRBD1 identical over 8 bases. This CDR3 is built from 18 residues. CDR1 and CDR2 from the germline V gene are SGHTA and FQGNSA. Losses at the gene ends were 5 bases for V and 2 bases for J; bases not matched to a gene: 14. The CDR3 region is CASSLIRSGQGAGNTIYF. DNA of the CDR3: TGTGCCAGCAGCCTGATACGGTCTGGACAGGGCGCTGGAAACACCATATATTTT.

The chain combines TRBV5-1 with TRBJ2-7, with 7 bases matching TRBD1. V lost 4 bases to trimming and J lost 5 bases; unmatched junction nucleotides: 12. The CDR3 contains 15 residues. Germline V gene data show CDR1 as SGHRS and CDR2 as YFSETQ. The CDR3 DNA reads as TGCGCCAGCAGCCCCCGGGAAGGGGGCGTAAACGAGCAGTACTTC. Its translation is CASSPREGGVNEQYF.

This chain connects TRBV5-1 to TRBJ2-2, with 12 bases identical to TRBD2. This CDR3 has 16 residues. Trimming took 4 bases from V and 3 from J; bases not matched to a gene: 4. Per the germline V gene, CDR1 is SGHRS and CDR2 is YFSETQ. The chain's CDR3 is CASSRLAGADTGELFF. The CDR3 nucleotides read TGCGCCAGCAGCAGACTAGCGGGAGCGGACACCGGGGAGCTGTTTTTT.

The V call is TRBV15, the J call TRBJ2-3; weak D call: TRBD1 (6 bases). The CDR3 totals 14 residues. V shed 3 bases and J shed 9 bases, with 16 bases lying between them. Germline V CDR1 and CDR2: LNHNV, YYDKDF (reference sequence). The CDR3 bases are TGTGCCACCAGCAGGACAGAGATCAGGGGAACGCAGTATTTT. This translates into CATSRTEIRGTQYF. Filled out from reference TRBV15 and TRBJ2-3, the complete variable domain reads DAMVIQNPRYQVTQFGKPVTLSCSQTLNHNVMYWYQQKSSQAPKLLFHYYDKDFNNEADTPDNFQSRRPNTSFCFLDIRSPGLGDTAMYLCATSRTEIRGTQYFGPGTRLTVL.

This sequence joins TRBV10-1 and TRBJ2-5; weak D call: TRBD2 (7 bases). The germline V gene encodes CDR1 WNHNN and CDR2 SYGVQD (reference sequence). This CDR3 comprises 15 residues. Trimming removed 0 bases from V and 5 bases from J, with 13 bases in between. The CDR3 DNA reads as TGCGCCAGCAGTGAGTCGAGGGGGGGGCGGGAGACCCAGTACTTC. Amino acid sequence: CASSESRGGRETQYF.

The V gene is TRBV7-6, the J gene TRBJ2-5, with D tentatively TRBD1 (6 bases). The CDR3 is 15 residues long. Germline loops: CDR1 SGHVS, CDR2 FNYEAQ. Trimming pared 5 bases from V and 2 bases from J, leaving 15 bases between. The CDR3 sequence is CASSHLQGRQETQYF. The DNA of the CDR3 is TGTGCCAGCAGCCACCTACAGGGACGGCAAGAGACCCAGTACTTC. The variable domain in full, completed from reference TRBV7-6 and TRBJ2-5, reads GAGVSQSPRYKVTKRGQDVALRCDPISGHVSLYWYRQALGQGPEFLTYFNYEAQQDKSGLPNDRFSAERPEGSISTLTIQRTEQRDSAMYRCASSHLQGRQETQYFGPGTRLLVL.

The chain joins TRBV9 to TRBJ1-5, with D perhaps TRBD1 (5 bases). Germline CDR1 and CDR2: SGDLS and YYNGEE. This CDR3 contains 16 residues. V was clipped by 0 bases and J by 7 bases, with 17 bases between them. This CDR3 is CASSVALPREGQPQHF. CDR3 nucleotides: TGTGCCAGCAGCGTAGCTCTTCCCAGGGAAGGCCAGCCCCAGCATTTT.

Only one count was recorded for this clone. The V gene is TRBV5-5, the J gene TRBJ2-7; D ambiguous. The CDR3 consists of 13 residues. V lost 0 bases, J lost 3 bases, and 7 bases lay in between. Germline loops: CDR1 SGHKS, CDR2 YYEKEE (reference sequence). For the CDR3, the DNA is TGTGCCAGCAGCTTGGCTCGGTTCTACGAGCAGTACTTC. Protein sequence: CASSLARFYEQYF. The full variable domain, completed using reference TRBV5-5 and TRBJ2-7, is DAGVTQSPTHLIKTRGQQVTLRCSPISGHKSVSWYQQVLGQGPQFIFQYYEKEERGRGNFPDRFSARQFPNYSSELNVNALLLGDSALYLCASSLARFYEQYFGPGTRLTVT.

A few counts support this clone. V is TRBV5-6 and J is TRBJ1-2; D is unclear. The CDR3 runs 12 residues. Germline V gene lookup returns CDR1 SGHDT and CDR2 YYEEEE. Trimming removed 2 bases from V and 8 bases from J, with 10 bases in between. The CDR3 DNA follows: TGTGCCAGCAGCTTTACCTTCGAGGGCTACACCTTC. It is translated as CASSFTFEGYTF.

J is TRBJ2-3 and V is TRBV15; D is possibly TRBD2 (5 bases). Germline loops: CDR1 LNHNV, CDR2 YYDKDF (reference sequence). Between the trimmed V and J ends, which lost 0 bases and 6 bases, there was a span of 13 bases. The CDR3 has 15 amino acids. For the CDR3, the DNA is TGTGCCACCAGCAGAGATCGAGACTACGGGGATACGCAGTATTTT. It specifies CATSRDRDYGDTQYF.

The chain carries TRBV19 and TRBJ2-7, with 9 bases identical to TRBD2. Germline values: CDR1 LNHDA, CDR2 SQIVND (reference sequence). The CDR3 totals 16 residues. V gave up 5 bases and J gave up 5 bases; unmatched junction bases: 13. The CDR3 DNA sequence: TGTGCCAGTAGTCTTTATAGCGGGAGCCCGGGGAACGAGCAGTACTTC. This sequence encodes CASSLYSGSPGNEQYF.

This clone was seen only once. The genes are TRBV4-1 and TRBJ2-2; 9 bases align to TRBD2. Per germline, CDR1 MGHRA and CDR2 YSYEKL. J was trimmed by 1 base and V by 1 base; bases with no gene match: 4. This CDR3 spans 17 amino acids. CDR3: CASSQVAGGVNTGELFF. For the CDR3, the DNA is TGCGCCAGCAGCCAAGTGGCGGGGGGGGTGAACACCGGGGAGCTGTTTTTT.

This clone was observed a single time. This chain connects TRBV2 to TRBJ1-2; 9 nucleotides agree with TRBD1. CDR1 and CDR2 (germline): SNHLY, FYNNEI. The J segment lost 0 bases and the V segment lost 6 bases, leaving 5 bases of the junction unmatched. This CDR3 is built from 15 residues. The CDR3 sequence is CASSLQGAPNYGYTF. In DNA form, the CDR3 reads TGTGCCAGCAGCCTACAGGGGGCTCCTAACTATGGCTACACCTTC.

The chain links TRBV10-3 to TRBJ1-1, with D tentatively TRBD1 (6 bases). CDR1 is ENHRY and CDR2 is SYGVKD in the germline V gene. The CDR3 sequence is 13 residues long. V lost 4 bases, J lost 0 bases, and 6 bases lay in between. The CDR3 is CAISAGVNTEAFF. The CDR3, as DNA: TGTGCCATCAGTGCAGGGGTGAACACTGAAGCTTTCTTT.

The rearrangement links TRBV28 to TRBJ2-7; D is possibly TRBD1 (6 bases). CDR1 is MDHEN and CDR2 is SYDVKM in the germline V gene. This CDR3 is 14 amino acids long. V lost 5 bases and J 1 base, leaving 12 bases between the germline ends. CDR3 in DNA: TGTGCCAGCAGTCTCAGGGGTAAATCCTACGAGCAGTACTTC. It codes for CASSLRGKSYEQYF.

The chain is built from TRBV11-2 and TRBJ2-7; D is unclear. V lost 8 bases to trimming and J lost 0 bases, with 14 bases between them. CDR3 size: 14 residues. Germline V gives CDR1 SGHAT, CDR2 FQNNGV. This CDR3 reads CASSPSPSSYEQYF. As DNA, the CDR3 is TGTGCCAGCTCCCCTTCACCTAGCTCCTACGAGCAGTACTTC.